These 23 T cell receptor beta chains were all obtained from the same sample, sequenced in a study of blood T cell repertoires in COVID-19 (dated by TCRdb to about 2020). The receptor library was made with the immunoSEQ multiplex PCR assay. The source is immuneACCESS, and TCRdb retained only in-frame sequences with V and J called. Part of the clones is not carried over; for the studies checked, unresolved V genes explain less than half of this, and the remainder is unexplained. The sample has about 290,000 clones on record, roughly 90% of them singletons. Jointly, the top ten make up over 8.5% of the sample. The specimen was peripheral blood. The receptor source for this set is a woman aged 25 to 39 with COVID-19, enrolled during active disease.

The chain has TRBV4-1 and TRBJ2-1; D is possibly TRBD1 (5 bases). This CDR3 is 16 amino acids long. V lost 0 bases to trimming and J lost 7 bases, with 16 bases between them. Germline-derived CDR1 and CDR2 are MGHRA and YSYEKL. CDR3 loop: CASSQDSGYVSNEQFF. CDR3 sequence (DNA): TGCGCCAGCAGCCAAGATTCAGGGTACGTATCGAATGAGCAGTTCTTC.

The chain recombines TRBV2 with TRBJ2-3, with D possibly matching TRBD2 (6 bases). The ends were cut back, 9 bases at V and 0 bases at J, with 13 bases in the middle. Germline V lookup: CDR1 SNHLY, CDR2 FYNNEI. The CDR3 consists of 14 residues. The CDR3 DNA reads TGTGCCAGGACCGGGACTCTCAGCACAGATACGCAGTATTTT. Translation: CARTGTLSTDTQYF.

The rearrangement uses TRBV6-4 and TRBJ2-1, with a tentative D call TRBD2 (5 bases). Trimming left V 2 bases short and J 7 bases short, with 9 bases between. CDR3 length: 13 residues. The germline CDR1 and CDR2 sequences are MRHNA and SNTAGT. As DNA, the CDR3 is TGTGCCAGCAGTGACGGCGGGTTTAATGAGCAGTTCTTC. This sequence encodes CASSDGGFNEQFF.

The chain links TRBV3-1 (or the pseudogene TRBV3-2) to TRBJ2-3; TRBD2 matches at 8 bases. Germline lookup yields CDR1 LGHDT and CDR2 YNNKEL (reference sequence). The V and J ends lost 1 base and 4 bases, in that order; junction bases with no gene match: 7. The CDR3 contains 16 residues. In DNA form, the CDR3 reads TGTGCCAGCAGCCAAGTTTCCGGGGGGGCCTCAGATACGCAGTATTTT. Its protein product is CASSQVSGGASDTQYF.

The chain couples TRBV2 to TRBJ2-4; 9 nucleotides line up with TRBD2. The trim removed 2 bases at V and 3 bases at J, leaving 5 bases unmatched. The CDR3 consists of 16 residues. Germline CDR1 reads SNHLY; CDR2 reads FYNNEI. In nucleotides, the CDR3 is TGTGCCAGCAGTGAATACCTAGCGGGGTTCAAAAACATTCAGTACTTC. Protein: CASSEYLAGFKNIQYF. Drawing the rest from reference TRBV2 and TRBJ2-4, the complete variable domain is EPEVTQTPSHQVTQMGQEVILRCVPISNHLYFYWYRQILGQKVEFLVSFYNNEISEKSEIFDDQFSVERPDGSNFTLKIRSTKLEDSAMYFCASSEYLAGFKNIQYFGAGTRLSVL.

This clone was detected only once. The chain is built from TRBV6-2 or TRBV6-3 and TRBJ2-3; 12 bases match TRBD2. This CDR3 comprises 16 residues. The junction had 5 bases not matched to a gene; V was cut back by 2 bases and J by 5 bases. The germline V gene encodes CDR1 MNHEY and CDR2 SVGEGT. The CDR3 loop is CASSYRTSGVGDTQYF. The CDR3 DNA is TGTGCCAGCAGTTACCGGACTAGCGGGGTAGGAGATACGCAGTATTTT.

Only one count was recorded for this clone. This chain connects TRBV6-1 to TRBJ1-2; 7 positions match TRBD1. The germline CDR1 and CDR2 sequences are MNHNS and SASEGT. The CDR3 covers 13 residues. V was pared by 7 bases and J by 8 bases, with 10 bases of the junction left unmatched. The CDR3 loop reads CASKGATEGGYTF. The CDR3 region has the DNA TGTGCCAGCAAGGGGGCCACAGAGGGGGGCTACACCTTC.

DNA of the CDR3: TGTGCCAGCAGTTACCCGGGACAGGGGGCTGGTCAGCCCCAGCATTTT. Its translation is CASSYPGQGAGQPQHF. This chain connects TRBV6-2 or TRBV6-3 to TRBJ1-5; TRBD1 matches at 12 bases. J gave up 6 bases and V 2 bases, and 5 bases lay outside the gene matches. CDR3 length: 16 amino acids. The germline CDR1 and CDR2 sequences are MNHEY and SVGEGT.

V and J are TRBV7-6 and TRBJ2-1, with D perhaps matching TRBD2 (5 bases). The CDR3 totals 13 residues. Trimming pared 6 bases from V and 10 bases from J, leaving 16 bases between. Per germline, CDR1 SGHVS and CDR2 FNYEAQ. The CDR3 DNA reads as TGTGCCAGCAGTTTCTCTGTCCCGGGGGAGCAGTTCTTC. Amino acid sequence: CASSFSVPGEQFF.

This chain uses TRBV6-5 with TRBJ2-1, with D maybe TRBD2 (5 bases). V lost 3 bases and J 7 bases, leaving 19 bases between the germline ends. The germline V gene encodes CDR1 MNHEY and CDR2 SVGAGI. CDR3 length equals 16 residues. The CDR3 sequence: CASSYRGRVRQNEQFF. CDR3 bases: TGTGCCAGCAGTTATCGGGGAAGGGTAAGGCAAAATGAGCAGTTCTTC.

CDR3 nucleotides: TGTGCCAGCAAACAACAGGGTGTCTATAATTCACCCCTCCACTTT. Translation gives CASKQQGVYNSPLHF. The chain employs TRBV2 and TRBJ1-6; perhaps TRBD1 as D (6 bases). The V gene lost 7 bases and the J gene lost 3 bases, with 13 bases spanning the gap. Germline V CDR1 and CDR2: SNHLY, FYNNEI. CDR3 length: 15 residues.

The chain combines TRBV7-9 with TRBJ2-3; TRBD2 matches 9 bases. This CDR3 has 15 residues. CDR1 and CDR2 (germline): SEHNR, FQNEAQ (reference sequence). The ends lost 10 bases at V and 6 bases at J; junction bases unmatched: 14. CDR3 coding DNA: TGTGCCACCCTCCGAATCCTAGCGGGGAGGGATACGCAGTATTTT. It is translated as CATLRILAGRDTQYF.

The chain has TRBV6-1 and TRBJ1-2; D may be TRBD1 (5 bases). Deletions cut 2 bases from V and 4 bases from J, with 14 bases between. Germline CDR1 reads MNHNS; CDR2 reads SASEGT. The CDR3 sequence is 15 residues long. The CDR3 sequence is CASSESRVRGYGYTF. The CDR3 bases are TGTGCCAGCAGTGAAAGCAGGGTTAGGGGCTATGGCTACACCTTC.

Only one count was recorded for this clone. This sequence joins TRBV4-2 and TRBJ2-3; D might be TRBD2 (6 bases). The CDR3 extends over 16 amino acids. V lost 5 bases to trimming and J lost 0 bases, with 15 bases between them. The germline V gene encodes CDR1 LGHNA and CDR2 YNFKEQ. The CDR3 coding sequence is TGTGCCAGCAGCTCCTCATTGGCGGGGAGCACAGATACGCAGTATTTT. It is translated as CASSSSLAGSTDTQYF.

The table lists this clone with a count of one. CDR3 in amino acids: CASSVGGYSNTGELFF. As DNA, the CDR3 is TGTGCCAGCAGTGTGGGGGGTTATTCGAACACCGGGGAGCTGTTTTTT. The genes are TRBV2 and TRBJ2-2; perhaps TRBD2 as D (6 bases). The V end was cut by 4 bases, the J end by 0 bases, with 12 bases between. CDR1 is SNHLY and CDR2 is FYNNEI in the germline V gene. The CDR3 totals 16 residues.

V gene TRBV2 combines with J gene TRBJ1-2; 7 nucleotides agree with TRBD1. V lost 6 bases and J lost 2; bases outside the gene matches: 9. There are 15 residues in the CDR3. The germline gives CDR1 SNHLY, CDR2 FYNNEI. The CDR3 DNA follows: TGTGCCAGCAGAGACCGCGGACAGGCCAACTATGGCTACACCTTC. It is translated as CASRDRGQANYGYTF.

The CDR3 sequence: CSAQRGEQYF. CDR3 bases: TGCAGTGCTCAGAGAGGCGAGCAGTACTTC. The rearrangement links TRBV20-1 to TRBJ2-7; D uncertain. This CDR3 is 10 amino acids long. V was cut by 5 bases and J by 6 bases, with 8 bases left in between. Germline V gene lookup returns CDR1 DFQATT and CDR2 SNEGSKA (reference sequence).

The chain couples TRBV15 to TRBJ1-2; 9 bases map to TRBD1. This CDR3 is 17 amino acids long. Germline lookup yields CDR1 LNHNV and CDR2 YYDKDF (reference sequence). Trimming took 4 bases from V and 4 from J; bases not matched to a gene: 13. CDR3 amino acids: CATSTGADRGFGYGYTF. CDR3 bases: TGTGCCACCAGCACGGGCGCGGACAGGGGATTTGGCTATGGCTACACCTTC.

J is TRBJ1-4 and V is TRBV7-7, with D possibly TRBD1 on 5 matching bases. The V gene's germline CDR1 is SSHAT and CDR2 FNYEAQ (reference sequence). V lost 5 bases, J lost 10 bases, and 17 bases lay in between. The CDR3 length is 14 residues. Here the CDR3 reads CASSQTVGGGKLFF. The CDR3 DNA reads as TGTGCCAGCAGCCAGACAGTGGGTGGTGGAAAACTGTTTTTT.

V and J are TRBV4-2 and TRBJ2-2, with 11 positions matching TRBD2. CDR3 size: 15 residues. Germline V gene lookup returns CDR1 LGHNA and CDR2 YNFKEQ. J lost 7 bases, V lost 4 bases, and 5 bases had no gene match. CDR3 in amino acids: CASSPRLAGSGELFF. CDR3 in DNA: TGTGCCAGCAGCCCCCGACTAGCGGGGAGCGGGGAGCTGTTTTTT.

The genes are TRBV7-2 and TRBJ1-2; no reliable D call. CDR1 is SGHTA and CDR2 is FQGNSA in the germline V gene. The CDR3 loop spans 16 amino acids. Trimming pared 6 bases from V and 5 bases from J, leaving 22 bases between. The CDR3 DNA is TGTGCCAGCAGTCCAACAATAAGTCACCGGCGGTATGGCTACACCTTC. This translates into CASSPTISHRRYGYTF.

The chain couples TRBV15 to TRBJ2-2; TRBD2 agrees at 8 bases. Germline trimming cut 5 bases from V and 6 bases from J; bases unmatched to any gene: 11. Germline CDR1 LNHNV, CDR2 YYDKDF (reference sequence). The CDR3 loop spans 16 amino acids. The CDR3 loop reads CATSEGPFSGAGELFF. As DNA, the CDR3 is TGTGCCACCAGCGAGGGTCCCTTTAGCGGGGCCGGGGAGCTGTTTTTT.

The rearrangement joins TRBV19 to TRBJ2-7, with 8 bases lining up with TRBD2. Germline CDR1 reads LNHDA; CDR2 reads SQIVND (reference sequence). This CDR3 region has 15 residues. The J segment lost 2 bases and the V segment lost 4 bases, leaving 7 bases of the junction unmatched. The CDR3 nucleotides read TGTGCCAGTAGTACTAACGGGGGGGAAACCTACGAGCAGTACTTC. Its protein is CASSTNGGETYEQYF.